This TCR beta chain was sequenced in a study of blood T cell repertoires in COVID-19. Background on the study: Acute and convalescent COVID-19 specimens originated in the United States, Italy and Spain. Sources were T cells, B-cell-depleted T cells, or PBMCs; the material itself was cDNA or gDNA.

Original processing methods: Counts of nucleated cells, estimated from reference gene primer amplification, were obtained. Libraries were prepared by immunoSEQ multiplex PCR; TCRdb keeps only in-frame clonotypes and omits some of them. V, J and clone size reflect that table, while D and trimming were determined from the DNA. This sample carries around 500,000 clones, 80% to 90% of them seen once, and the ten largest clones take 3% to 4%. The sample holds many counts of this clone. This clonotype was obtained from a human donor in a cohort sampled during active COVID-19. Material for sequencing was peripheral blood.

The chain's CDR3 is CASSTSGLQETQYF. For the CDR3, the DNA is TGTGCCAGTAGCACTTCGGGACTGCAAGAGACCCAGTACTTC. The rearrangement uses TRBV19 and TRBJ2-5, with D perhaps matching TRBD2 (6 bases). The CDR3 has 14 residues. V shed 6 bases and J shed 2 bases, with 13 bases lying between them. Germline V gene lookup returns CDR1 LNHDA and CDR2 SQIVND (reference sequence).